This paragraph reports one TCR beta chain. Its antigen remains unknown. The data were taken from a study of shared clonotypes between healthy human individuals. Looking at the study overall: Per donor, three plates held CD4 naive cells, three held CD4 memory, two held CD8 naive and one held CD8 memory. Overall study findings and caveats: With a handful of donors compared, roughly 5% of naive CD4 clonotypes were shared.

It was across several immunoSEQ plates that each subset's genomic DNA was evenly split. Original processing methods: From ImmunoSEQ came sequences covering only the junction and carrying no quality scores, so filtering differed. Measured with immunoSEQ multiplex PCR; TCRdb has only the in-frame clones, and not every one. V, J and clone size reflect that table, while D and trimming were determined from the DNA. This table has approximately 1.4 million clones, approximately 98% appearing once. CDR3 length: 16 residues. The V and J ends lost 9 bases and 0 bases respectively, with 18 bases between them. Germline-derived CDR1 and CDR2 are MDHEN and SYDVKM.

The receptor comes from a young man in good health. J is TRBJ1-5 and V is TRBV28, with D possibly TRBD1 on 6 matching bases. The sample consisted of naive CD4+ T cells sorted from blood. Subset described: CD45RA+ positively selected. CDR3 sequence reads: CASTSSGAYSNQPQHF. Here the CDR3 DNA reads TGTGCCAGTACGTCGTCAGGGGCCTATAGCAATCAGCCCCAGCATTTT.